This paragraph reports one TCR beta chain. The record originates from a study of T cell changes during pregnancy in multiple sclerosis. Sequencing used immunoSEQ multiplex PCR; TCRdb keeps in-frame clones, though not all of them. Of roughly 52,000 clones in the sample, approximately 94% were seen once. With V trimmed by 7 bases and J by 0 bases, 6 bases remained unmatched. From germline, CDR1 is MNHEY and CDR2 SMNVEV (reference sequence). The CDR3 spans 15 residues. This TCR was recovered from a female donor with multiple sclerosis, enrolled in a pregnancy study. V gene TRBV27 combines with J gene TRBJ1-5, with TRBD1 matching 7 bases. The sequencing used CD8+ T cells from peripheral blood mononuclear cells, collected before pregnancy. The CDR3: CASKQGVISNQPQHF. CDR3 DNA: TGTGCCAGCAAGCAGGGGGTTATTAGCAATCAGCCCCAGCATTTT.